This T cell receptor (beta chain) was sequenced for a study of T cell responses to AZD1222 COVID-19 vaccine. Recipients boosted at about 4 weeks or about 12 weeks are pooled. The V gene lost 2 bases and the J gene lost 7 bases, with 15 bases spanning the gap. The germline gives CDR1 MNHEY, CDR2 SVGEGT. The CDR3 is 15 residues long. The table came from immunoSEQ multiplex PCR; TCRdb's copy has only in-frame clones and leaves some out. The table lists approximately 130,000 clones, 70% to 90% of them singletons. A remark on this clone: The target antigen is unknown.

Broader study findings: CD4 TCRs covered the whole spike, strongest at regions 160-218 and 743-854. Unmutated variant regions are reportedly the target of nearly half of TCRs that are spike-specific.

The receptor comes from an adult who received the AZD1222 COVID-19 vaccine. The starting material was peripheral blood, obtained 28 days after the second AZD1222 dose. The V call is TRBV6-2 or TRBV6-3, the J call TRBJ2-1; no definite D call. This chain's CDR3 is CASSYPFGQLNEQFF. In nucleotides, the CDR3 is TGTGCCAGCAGTTACCCCTTTGGGCAGCTAAATGAGCAGTTCTTC.